What follows are 31 T cell receptor beta chains derived from one specimen sequenced in a study of tumor-infiltrating lymphocytes in primary liver carcinoma. Co-extracting RNA and DNA was done with roughly 17-32 mg of unsorted bulk tissue as input. Researchers generated TCR beta cDNA from about 450 ng of total RNA, relying on a constant-region primer. It was through three nested multiplex PCR rounds of slightly modified ARM-PCR that TCR beta libraries arose. TRBV1-TRBV30 forward and Cbeta reverse primers drove the first two approximately 10-cycle rounds. TCRdb passed the multiplex PCR reads through MiXCR, listing each CDR3 protein once. In the table there are approximately 100,000 distinct CDR3 sequences, under 70% of which are singletons. Sequenced input: liver tumor tissue from sampling region 2. The subset denotes: tumor region T2, inferior pole. These receptors originate from a woman between 55 and 75 years old with primary liver carcinoma and hepatitis B virus infection.

Comments on this clonotype: This may come from a read error, since a much larger clone is one base off. The conserved phenylalanine or tryptophan normally closing the CDR3 is absent here, so this likely arose from a read error. The chain has TRBV6-1 and TRBJ2-7; the D gene could be TRBD1 or TRBD2 (5 bases each). The V end lost 5 bases, the J end lost 2 bases, and 16 bases lay between the germline ends. Germline values: CDR1 MNHNS, CDR2 SASEGT. The CDR3 spans 15 residues. CDR3 region: CASSIGDRRAYEQYL. The CDR3 DNA reads TGTGCCAGCAGTATAGGGGACCGTCGGGCCTACGAGCAGTACCTC.

This sequence joins TRBV7-8 and TRBJ2-7, with 7 bases fitting TRBD2. Looked up from germline, CDR1 is SGHVS and CDR2 is FQNEAQ. The CDR3 loop spans 15 amino acids. The V and J ends lost 1 base and 5 bases, in that order; junction bases with no gene match: 8. The CDR3 coding sequence is TGTGCCAGCAGCTTAGAACTAGCGTCGTACAACGAGCAGTACTTC. Protein product: CASSLELASYNEQYF.

As regards this clonotype: The CDR3 carries no conserved terminal phenylalanine or tryptophan, so it likely arises from a read error. It is unclear where the CDR3 begins or ends on the DNA, so no DNA is shown, and the CDR3 is as TCRdb lists it. The V and J genes are TRBV11-2 and TRBJ2-5; TRBD1 is taken as the D call from the table, unchecked against the DNA. Germline CDR1 is SGHAT and CDR2 is FQNNGV. The CDR3 is 14 residues long, ends included. The CDR3 loop reads CASSLDHRGRTQYL.

In the case of this clonotype: Possible read error: a much larger clone is one base away. The rearrangement links TRBV5-1 to TRBJ1-5; D remains unclear. CDR3 length: 15 amino acids. From germline, CDR1 is SGHRS and CDR2 YFSETQ. The CDR3 nucleotides read TGCGCCAGCAGCTTGACGGAGTCTAGCGATCAGCCCCAGCATTTT. Protein: CASSLTESSDQPQHF.

As for this clonotype: One junction end disagrees with the germline gene, perhaps due to a read error. The chain uses TRBV6-5 and TRBJ2-1; 7 bases match TRBD2. Germline assignment: CDR1 MNHEY and CDR2 SVGAGI. This CDR3 comprises 16 residues. The CDR3 spells CASSLAGSGSYNKQFF. CDR3 bases: TGTGCCAGCAGTTTGGCGGGTAGCGGGTCCTACAATAAGCAATTCTTC.

To note about this clonotype: At one boundary the junction diverges from the germline segment, which might be a read error. The chain recombines TRBV29-1 with TRBJ2-4; possible D gene TRBD1, 6 bases. This CDR3 comprises 14 residues. Germline V lookup: CDR1 SQVTM, CDR2 ANQGSEA. In nucleotides, the CDR3 is TGCAGTGTTGTCCAGGGGATGTCCAAAAACATTCGGTACTTC. Protein product: CSVVQGMSKNIRYF.

This clonotype is a singleton in its sample. One end of the junction does not line up with germline, which may come from a read error. This chain joins TRBV11-2 and TRBJ2-1; 12 bases are a match to TRBD2. Germline loops: CDR1 SGHAT, CDR2 FQNNGV. CDR3 length: 13 residues. The CDR3 nucleotides are TGTGCCAACATCTGGACTAGCGGGGCAGAGCGGTTCTTC. It translates to CANIWTSGAERFF.

As regards this clonotype: A read error may explain this, as a much larger clone is one base away. This chain uses TRBV24-1 with TRBJ2-1; TRBD2 is a possible D gene (6 bases). The germline V and J ends were trimmed by 8 bases and 0 bases, with 10 bases remaining between them. CDR1 and CDR2 from the germline V gene are KGHDR and SFDVKD. The CDR3 contains 14 residues. CDR3 sequence reads: CATTVGGSYNEQFF. Here the CDR3 DNA reads TGTGCCACCACAGTGGGGGGCTCCTACAATGAGCAGTTCTTC.

As to this clonotype: One junction end disagrees with the germline gene, perhaps due to a read error. The rearrangement joins TRBV11-2 to TRBJ2-7; a weak D match, TRBD2 (6 bases). The CDR3 has 15 residues. Germline lookup yields CDR1 SGHAT and CDR2 FQNNGV. DNA of the CDR3: TGTGCCAGCAGCCCCCGGGCGGGATATGAGTACGAGCAATATTTC. It specifies CASSPRAGYEYEQYF.

The chain is built from TRBV12-3 or TRBV12-4 and TRBJ2-1; D is uncertain. V lost 1 base and J 16 bases, leaving 14 bases between the germline ends. The CDR3 covers 12 residues. For the CDR3, the DNA is TGTGCCAGCAGTTTAGAAGGAAATGAACACTTCTTC. Amino acid sequence: CASSLEGNEHFF.

The table lists this clonotype with a count of one. The conserved final phenylalanine or tryptophan is absent from the CDR3, which likely points to a read error. Because the CDR3's place on the DNA is in doubt, the DNA is left out and the CDR3 is given as listed by TCRdb. The chain joins TRBV11-2 to TRBJ2-7; TRBD2, the D gene given by the table, was not confirmed from the DNA. The germline gives CDR1 SGHAT, CDR2 FQNNGV. The CDR3 has 11 amino acids, counting both end residues. The CDR3 reads CTSSWAGSLEY.

As for this clonotype: An end of the junction does not agree with germline; a read error may underlie this. The chain couples TRBV11-3 to TRBJ1-2, with 9 bases identical to TRBD1. The CDR3 covers 15 residues. The germline V gene encodes CDR1 SGHNT and CDR2 YENEEA. CDR3 in DNA: TGTGCCGACAGCAGACAAACAGGGGGCTCCTATGGCCACACCTTC. It translates to CADSRQTGGSYGHTF.

This clonotype was seen many times. This rearrangement joins TRBV28 to TRBJ2-3; D is perhaps TRBD1 (6 bases). Germline CDR1 MDHEN, CDR2 SYDVKM. Trimming pared 6 bases from V and 2 bases from J, leaving 9 bases between. The CDR3 loop spans 13 amino acids. CDR3 region: CASRQGHTDTQYF. CDR3 DNA: TGTGCCAGCAGGCAGGGACACACAGATACGCAGTATTTT.

Details on this clonotype: One junction end does not reproduce the germline sequence, and a read error may be involved. The chain uses TRBV11-2 and TRBJ2-1; D is unclear. CDR3 length: 15 residues. Germline V CDR1 and CDR2: SGHAT, FQNNGV. The CDR3 sequence: CASSAWTVGYNEQFF. CDR3 DNA: TGTGCCAGCAGTGCCTGGACGGTGGGCTACAATGAGCAGTTCTTT.

This clonotype has ten or more counts. V usage is TRBV2 and J usage is TRBJ2-3; D not resolved. The CDR3 totals 11 residues. Trimming stripped 6 bases from V and 6 bases from J, with 7 bases between. Germline V CDR1 and CDR2: SNHLY, FYNNEI. CDR3 DNA: TGTGCCAGCAGCTCAACGGATACGCAGTATTTT. This encodes CASSSTDTQYF.

This clonotype qualifies as medium-sized. The chain carries TRBV11-3 and TRBJ2-2, with D hard to call. The CDR3 is made up of 14 amino acids. Trimming stripped 2 bases from V and 4 bases from J, with 8 bases between. Germline lookup yields CDR1 SGHNT and CDR2 YENEEA. CDR3 DNA: TGTGCCAGCAGCTTACTGGGAATCACCGGGGAGCTGTTTTTT. This translates into CASSLLGITGELFF.

The J gene is TRBJ2-3, the V gene TRBV29-1, with TRBD2 matching over 9 bases. With 7 bases clipped from V and 6 bases from J, the junction kept 8 bases outside the gene matches. CDR1 is SQVTM and CDR2 is ANQGSEA in the germline V gene. The CDR3 has 13 residues. The CDR3 bases are TGCAGCGCCACTAGCGGGCTGGAGGATACGCAGTATTTT. Its translation is CSATSGLEDTQYF.

This clonotype has ten or more counts. This chain connects TRBV4-2 to TRBJ1-5; D possibly corresponds to TRBD1 (5 bases). The CDR3 has 17 amino acids. The V and J ends lost 0 bases and 3 bases respectively, with 15 bases between them. Germline CDR1 LGHNA, CDR2 YNFKEQ. CDR3 in amino acids: CASSQELQVGSNQPQHF. The CDR3 nucleotides read TGTGCCAGCAGCCAAGAACTACAGGTAGGCTCCAATCAGCCCCAGCATTTT.

The chain carries TRBV10-2 and TRBJ2-7; TRBD1 matches at 9 bases. Germline CDR1 reads WSHSY; CDR2 reads SAAADI. V gave up 5 bases and J gave up 3 bases; unmatched junction bases: 11. This CDR3 is 16 amino acids long. CDR3 region: CASSFPTGGAFYEQYF. The CDR3 DNA reads as TGCGCCAGCAGTTTCCCCACAGGGGGCGCGTTCTACGAGCAGTACTTC.

Regarding this clonotype: One end of the junction fails to match germline, which may point to a read error. This chain links TRBV6-1 with TRBJ1-1; a possible D gene is TRBD1 (5 bases). The CDR3 covers 15 residues. The V gene's germline CDR1 is MNHNS and CDR2 SASEGT. The CDR3 DNA is TGTGCCAGGAGTGCCCCCGGGGGACTCCGTGATGGGGCTTTCTTT. Its translation: CARSAPGGLRDGAFF.

Worth noting for this clonotype: Being one base from a much bigger clone, this may be a read error. V gene TRBV5-6 combines with J gene TRBJ2-5; TRBD2 matches 9 bases. CDR1 is SGHDT, CDR2 YYEEEE, per germline. CDR3 size: 14 residues. V was clipped by 0 bases and J by 4 bases; unmatched bases: 1. CDR3 sequence: CASSLVAGVETQYF. The DNA for the CDR3 is TGTGCCAGCAGCTTGGTAGCGGGAGTAGAGACCCAGTACTTC.

The chain has TRBV29-1 and TRBJ2-7, with D maybe TRBD1 (5 bases). Germline loops: CDR1 SQVTM, CDR2 ANQGSEA. The CDR3 spans 15 residues. Deletions cut 3 bases from V and 0 bases from J, with 15 bases between. The CDR3 nucleotides read TGCAGCGTTGATAGTGTAGGGGCTAACTCCTACGAGCAGTACTTC. This gives the protein CSVDSVGANSYEQYF.

The V call is TRBV18, the J call TRBJ2-7; unclear D gene. Trimming cost V 6 bases and J 7 bases, with 16 bases left between them. There are 13 residues in the CDR3. Looked up from germline, CDR1 is KGHSH and CDR2 is LQKENI. The CDR3 DNA reads as TGTGCCAGCTCCCCTGAGGCTGAAGGGGAGCAGTACTTC. Protein product: CASSPEAEGEQYF.

On this clonotype itself: A much more abundant neighbour one base away suggests this may be a read error. A read error is likely, as this CDR3 ends without the conserved phenylalanine or tryptophan. The V call is TRBV20-1, the J call TRBJ2-7; 7 bases match TRBD2. The CDR3 runs to 15 residues. Unmatched junction bases numbered 8, after V lost 1 base and J lost 2 bases. CDR1 is DFQATT, CDR2 SNEGSKA, per germline (reference sequence). The CDR3 spells CSARVRLAHPYEQYY. DNA of the CDR3: TGCAGTGCTAGAGTGAGACTAGCACATCCCTACGAGCAGTACTAC.

In the case of this clonotype: The final CDR3 position lacks the conserved phenylalanine or tryptophan, pointing to a likely read error. It is unclear where the CDR3 begins or ends on the DNA, so no DNA is shown, and the CDR3 is as TCRdb lists it. The chain carries TRBV11-2 and TRBJ2-1; the table gives TRBD2 as D, unverified against the DNA. The CDR3 is 15 residues long, ends included. Germline V gives CDR1 SGHAT, CDR2 FQNNGV. This CDR3 reads CARSLERARAHEQIL.

This clonotype occurred once. The junction differs from germline at one of its ends, possibly a read error. The J gene is TRBJ1-1, the V gene TRBV5-5; no firm D call. The CDR3 totals 15 residues. Germline V gene lookup returns CDR1 SGHKS and CDR2 YYEKEE (reference sequence). CDR3 in DNA: TGTGCCAGCAGACACGAGGACTACACGAATACTGAGGCTTTCTTT. This sequence encodes CASRHEDYTNTEAFF. Looking up the rest from reference TRBV5-5 and TRBJ1-1 gives the full variable domain: DAGVTQSPTHLIKTRGQQVTLRCSPISGHKSVSWYQQVLGQGPQFIFQYYEKEERGRGNFPDRFSARQFPNYSSELNVNALLLGDSALYLCASRHEDYTNTEAFFGQGTRLTVV.

Concerning this clonotype itself: One junction end does not reproduce the germline sequence, and a read error may be involved. The CDR3 DNA is TGTACCAGCAGTCTTACCTCCTACGAGCAGTACTTC. It translates to CTSSLTSYEQYF. V and J are TRBV12-3 or TRBV12-4 and TRBJ2-7; D unclear. The CDR3 sequence is 12 residues long.

This clonotype was counted a few times. A clone one base away is much larger, so this may be a read error. V usage is TRBV12-3 or TRBV12-4 and J usage is TRBJ2-3; weak D call: TRBD1 (6 bases). This CDR3 spans 15 amino acids. The V end was cut by 6 bases, the J end by 3 bases, with 16 bases between. The CDR3 here is CASSPRGTGTDTQYF. DNA of the CDR3: TGTGCCAGCAGCCCCAGGGGAACTGGAACAGATACGCAGTATTTT.

Turning to this clonotype: One junction end does not reproduce the germline sequence, and a read error may be involved. The chain combines TRBV12-3 or TRBV12-4 with TRBJ2-7, with 9 positions matching TRBD2. This CDR3 contains 18 residues. The CDR3: CANSFGRTGGRVSYGQYF. In nucleotides, the CDR3 is TGTGCCAACAGTTTCGGAAGGACTGGCGGGAGGGTTTCATACGGACAGTACTTC.

A remark on this clonotype: Given a much more abundant clone one base away, this may be a read error. The rearrangement uses TRBV20-1 and TRBJ2-4; no reliable D call. Germline V gene data show CDR1 as DFQATT and CDR2 as SNEGSKA (reference sequence). The CDR3 length is 16 residues. The CDR3, as DNA: TGCAGTGCCCCCGACAAATTCTCCGTGGCCAAAAACATTCGGTACTTC. Translating it yields CSAPDKFSVAKNIRYF.

V gene TRBV7-3 combines with J gene TRBJ2-3, with TRBD2 as a possible D gene (6 bases). The V end was cut by 5 bases, the J end by 0 bases, with 9 bases between. From germline, CDR1 is SGHTA and CDR2 FQGTGA. The CDR3 extends over 14 amino acids. CDR3 in DNA: TGTGCCAGCAGCAAAGGAGGGAGCACAGATACGCAGTATTTT. Translating it yields CASSKGGSTDTQYF.